A selection of T cell receptor beta chains follows, all from one sample in a study of cytomegalovirus exposure and HLA in healthy donors. The repertoire was sequenced with immunoSEQ multiplex PCR; TCRdb's copy has only in-frame clones and lacks some. This table holds around 130,000 clones, 76% found once. The sample was PBMCs. These receptors all come from a man aged 40-49 years in good health and CMV-seronegative. Each CDR3 is given with its conserved first and last residue. Each record gives: J gene, V gene, CDR3 protein.

J: TRBJ2-5
V: TRBV5-6
CDR3: CASSLDRGGQETQYF

J: TRBJ2-7
V: TRBV9
CDR3: CASSVEQGSSYEQYF

J: TRBJ2-5
V: TRBV11-2
CDR3: CASSLARETQYF

J: TRBJ2-7
V: TRBV29-1
CDR3: CSVADRVYPYEQYF

J: TRBJ1-1
V: TRBV7-9
CDR3: CSSSFLGHGQSNTEAFF

J: TRBJ2-1
V: TRBV12-5
CDR3: CASGLGGADNEQFF

J: NA
V: TRBV5-1
CDR3: CASSLSDRLTYEQYF

J: TRBJ2-3
V: TRBV7-9
CDR3: CASSLYRGSTDTQYF

J: TRBJ2-7
V: TRBV4-3
CDR3: CASSQEMARYYEQYF

J: TRBJ2-1
V: TRBV28
CDR3: CASAGFSEQFF

J: TRBJ2-1
V: TRBV6-6
CDR3: CASSYESRRQQFF

J: TRBJ2-7
V: TRBV27
CDR3: CASRTGDLSYEQYF

J: TRBJ2-7
V: TRBV9
CDR3: CASSVVPLDRGTHEQYF

J: TRBJ1-2
V: TRBV6-6
CDR3: CASSLERLGYGYTF

J: TRBJ2-7
V: TRBV18
CDR3: CASSKARGYEQYF

J: TRBJ1-1
V: TRBV15
CDR3: CATSGSGTGSIRRGGTEAFF

J: TRBJ2-5
V: TRBV6-5
CDR3: CASSTRTEQETQYF

J: TRBJ2-1
V: TRBV5-1
CDR3: CASSLQGDAVHNEQFF

J: TRBJ1-5
V: TRBV2
CDR3: CASSEGGQNQPQHF

J: TRBJ2-7
V: TRBV10-3
CDR3: CAIMVGEGSYEQYF

J: TRBJ2-7
V: TRBV6-1
CDR3: CASRYTSGSTYEQYF

J: TRBJ1-2
V: TRBV4-2
CDR3: CASSQAGRDGYTF

J: TRBJ1-1
V: TRBV19
CDR3: CASSISGNTEAFF

J: TRBJ2-5
V: TRBV30
CDR3: CAWSVGAATQETQYF

J: NA
V: TRBV2
CDR3: CASSPVFYEQYF

J: TRBJ2-7
V: TRBV5-4
CDR3: CASNDKMRDEQYF

J: TRBJ2-3
V: TRBV18
CDR3: CASSPSQGVLGDTQYF

J: TRBJ1-2
V: TRBV2
CDR3: CASRETGENGYTF

J: TRBJ2-7
V: TRBV2
CDR3: CASSDRFLAESYEQYF

J: TRBJ2-2
V: TRBV28
CDR3: CASSPTGQGGAGELFF

J: TRBJ2-1
V: TRBV4-3
CDR3: CASSQDFLVGARVNNEQFF

J: TRBJ2-5
V: TRBV5-1
CDR3: CASSPSGLAVQETQYF

J: TRBJ2-7
V: TRBV6-5
CDR3: CASSEDRYSVEQYF

J: TRBJ1-1
V: TRBV10-3
CDR3: CAIGLTGEHTEAFF

J: TRBJ2-5
V: TRBV2
CDR3: CASSVASGRETQYF

J: TRBJ1-2
V: TRBV5-4
CDR3: CASSRTGGYGYTF

J: TRBJ2-7
V: TRBV25-1
CDR3: CASSADRGRYEQYF

J: TRBJ1-6
V: TRBV28
CDR3: CASSSPDSLYNSPLHF

J: TRBJ2-5
V: TRBV7-9
CDR3: CASSLDARETQYF

J: TRBJ2-4
V: TRBV10-2
CDR3: CASSESVRVRLAKNIQYF

J: TRBJ1-6
V: TRBV21-1
CDR3: CASSKVRRYNSPLHF

J: TRBJ2-1
V: TRBV11-2
CDR3: CASRGAVGPYNEQFF

J: TRBJ1-2
V: TRBV28
CDR3: CASTPQGPFNYGYTF

J: TRBJ2-5
V: TRBV19
CDR3: CASSDTGGYPLHETQYF

J: TRBJ2-2
V: TRBV5-1
CDR3: CASSPRGGDTGELFF

J: TRBJ2-5
V: TRBV5-6
CDR3: CASSLALGLPQQETQYF

J: TRBJ1-1
V: TRBV10-3
CDR3: CAISEYGNTEAFF

J: TRBJ2-1
V: TRBV11-2
CDR3: CASSYQRSSYNEQFF

J: TRBJ2-5
V: TRBV6-1
CDR3: CASSVDRTQETQYF

J: NA
V: TRBV29-1
CDR3: CSVALEGHQIAYEQYF

J: TRBJ1-3
V: TRBV4-2
CDR3: CASSLLPSGGSGNTIYF

J: TRBJ1-3
V: TRBV28
CDR3: CASSFRGVSNTIYF

J: TRBJ1-3
V: TRBV18
CDR3: CASSPTGGSPGNTIYF

J: TRBJ2-7
V: TRBV27
CDR3: CASSINPGQGNHEQYF

J: TRBJ2-1
V: TRBV6-6
CDR3: CASNSPPSGEQFF

J: TRBJ2-7
V: TRBV28
CDR3: CASSPRTSGEQYF

J: TRBJ1-2
V: TRBV6-5
CDR3: CASSYSPQGNYGYTF